The clone carrying this T cell receptor beta chain occurred a few times. Semi-nested PCR with Nested Universal Primer A followed constant-region reverse priming of full-length variable regions. TCRdb processed the 5' RACE reads anew with MiXCR; each CDR3 protein has one entry. There are around 50,000 distinct CDR3 sequences in the sample; around a quarter occur only once, and approximately 3.2% lies in the top ten. CDR3 length: 14 amino acids. Germline CDR1 is MNHNY and CDR2 is SVGAGI (reference sequence). V lost 5 bases to trimming and J lost 2 bases; unmatched junction nucleotides: 4. This receptor was taken from a female donor with breast cancer. The sequenced material came from tumor-infiltrating memory CD4+ T cells sorted from the breast tumor. This sample's subset: memory CD4+ T cells, CD4+CD45RO+CD25-. V usage is TRBV6-6 and J usage is TRBJ2-7, with 9 positions matching TRBD2. As DNA, the CDR3 is TGTGCCAGCAGTAAGATAGCGGGAGCCTACGAGCAGTACTTC. This codes for CASSKIAGAYEQYF.